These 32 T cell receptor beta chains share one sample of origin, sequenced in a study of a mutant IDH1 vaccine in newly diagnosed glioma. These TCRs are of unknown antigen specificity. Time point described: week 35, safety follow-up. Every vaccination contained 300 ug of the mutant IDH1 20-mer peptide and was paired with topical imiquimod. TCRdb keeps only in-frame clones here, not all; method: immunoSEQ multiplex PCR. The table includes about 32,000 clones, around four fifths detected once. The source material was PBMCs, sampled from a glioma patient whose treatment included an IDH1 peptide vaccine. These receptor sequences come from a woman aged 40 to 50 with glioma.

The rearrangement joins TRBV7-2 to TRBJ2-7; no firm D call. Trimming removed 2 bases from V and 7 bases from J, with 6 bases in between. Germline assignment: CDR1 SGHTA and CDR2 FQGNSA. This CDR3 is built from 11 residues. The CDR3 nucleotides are TGTGCCAGCAGCTTACCGAGAGAGCAGTACTTC. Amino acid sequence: CASSLPREQYF.

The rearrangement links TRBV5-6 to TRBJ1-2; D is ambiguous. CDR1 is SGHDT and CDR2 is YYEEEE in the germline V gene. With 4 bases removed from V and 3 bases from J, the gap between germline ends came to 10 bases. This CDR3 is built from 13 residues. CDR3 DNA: TGTGCCAGCAGCAACGTTTTCGACTATGGCTACACCTTC. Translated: CASSNVFDYGYTF. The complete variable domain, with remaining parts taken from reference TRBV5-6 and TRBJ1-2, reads DAGVTQSPTHLIKTRGQQVTLRCSPKSGHDTVSWYQQALGQGPQFIFQYYEEEERQRGNFPDRFSGHQFPNYSSELNVNALLLGDSALYLCASSNVFDYGYTFGSGTRLTVV.

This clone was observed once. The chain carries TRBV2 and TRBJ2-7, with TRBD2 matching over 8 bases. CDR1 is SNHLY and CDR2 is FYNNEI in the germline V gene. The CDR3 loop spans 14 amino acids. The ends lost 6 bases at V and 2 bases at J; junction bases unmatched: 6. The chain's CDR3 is CASRDSGETYEQYF. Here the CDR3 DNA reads TGTGCCAGCAGGGATAGCGGGGAGACCTACGAGCAGTACTTC.

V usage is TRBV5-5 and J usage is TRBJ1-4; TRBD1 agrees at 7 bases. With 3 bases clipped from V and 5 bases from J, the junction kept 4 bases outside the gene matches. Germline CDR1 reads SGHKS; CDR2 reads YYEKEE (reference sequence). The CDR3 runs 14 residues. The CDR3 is CASSSTGVNEKLFF. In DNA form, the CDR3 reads TGTGCCAGCAGCTCCACAGGGGTGAATGAAAAACTGTTTTTT.

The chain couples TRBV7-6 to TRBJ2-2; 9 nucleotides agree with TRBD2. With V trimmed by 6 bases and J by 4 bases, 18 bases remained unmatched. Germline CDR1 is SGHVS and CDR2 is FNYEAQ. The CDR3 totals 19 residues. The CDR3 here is CASRPIRTSGLRSTGELFF. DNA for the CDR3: TGTGCCAGCAGACCTATCAGAACTAGCGGGCTCCGGAGCACCGGGGAGCTGTTTTTT.

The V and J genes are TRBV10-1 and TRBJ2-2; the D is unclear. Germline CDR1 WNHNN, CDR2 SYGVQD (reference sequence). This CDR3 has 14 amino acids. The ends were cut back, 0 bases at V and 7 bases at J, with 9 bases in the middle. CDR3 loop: CASSESVAVGELFF. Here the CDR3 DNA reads TGCGCCAGCAGTGAGTCCGTAGCTGTCGGGGAGCTGTTTTTT.

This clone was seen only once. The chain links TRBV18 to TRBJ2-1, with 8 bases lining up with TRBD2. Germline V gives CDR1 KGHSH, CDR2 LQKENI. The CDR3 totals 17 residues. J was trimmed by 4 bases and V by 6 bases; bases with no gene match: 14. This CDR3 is CASSLGLADLVYNEQFF. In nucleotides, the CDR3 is TGTGCCAGCTCCCTTGGACTAGCTGACCTCGTTTACAATGAGCAGTTCTTC.

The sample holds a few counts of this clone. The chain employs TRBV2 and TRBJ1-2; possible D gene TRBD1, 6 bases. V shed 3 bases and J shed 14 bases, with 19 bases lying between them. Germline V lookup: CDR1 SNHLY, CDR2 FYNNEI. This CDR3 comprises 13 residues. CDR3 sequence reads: CASSESQGLGRTF. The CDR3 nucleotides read TGTGCCAGCAGTGAGTCCCAGGGGCTGGGACGAACCTTC.

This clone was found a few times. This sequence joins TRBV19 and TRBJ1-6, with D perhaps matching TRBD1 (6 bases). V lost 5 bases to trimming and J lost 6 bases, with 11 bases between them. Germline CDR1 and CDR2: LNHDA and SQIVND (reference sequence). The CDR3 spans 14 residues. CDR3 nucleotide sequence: TGTGCCAGTAGTTCTCGACAGGCTAATTCACCCCTCCACTTT. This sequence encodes CASSSRQANSPLHF.

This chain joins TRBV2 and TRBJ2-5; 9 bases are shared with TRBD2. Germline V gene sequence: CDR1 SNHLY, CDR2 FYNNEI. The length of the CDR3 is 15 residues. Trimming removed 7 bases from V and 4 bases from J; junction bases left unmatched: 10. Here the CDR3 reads CASTGRLAVRETQYF. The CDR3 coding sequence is TGTGCCAGCACTGGGAGACTAGCGGTCCGAGAGACCCAGTACTTC.

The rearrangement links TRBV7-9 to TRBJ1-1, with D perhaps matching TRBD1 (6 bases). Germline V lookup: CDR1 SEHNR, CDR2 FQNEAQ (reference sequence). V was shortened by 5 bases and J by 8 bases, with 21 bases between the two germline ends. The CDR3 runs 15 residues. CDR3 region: CASSPLRTGQGEAFF. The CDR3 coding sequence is TGTGCCAGCAGCCCCCTAAGGACGGGCCAGGGGGAAGCTTTCTTT. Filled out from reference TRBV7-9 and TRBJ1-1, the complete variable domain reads DTGVSQNPRHKITKRGQNVTFRCDPISEHNRLYWYRQTLGQGPEFLTYFQNEAQLEKSRLLSDRFSAERPKGSFSTLEIQRTEQGDSAMYLCASSPLRTGQGEAFFGQGTRLTVV.

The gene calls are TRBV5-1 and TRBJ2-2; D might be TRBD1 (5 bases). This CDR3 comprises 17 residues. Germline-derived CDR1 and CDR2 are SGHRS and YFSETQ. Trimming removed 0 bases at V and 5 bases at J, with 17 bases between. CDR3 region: CASSLGIGARLTGELFF. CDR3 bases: TGCGCCAGCAGCTTGGGCATAGGGGCGCGCTTGACCGGGGAGCTGTTTTTT.

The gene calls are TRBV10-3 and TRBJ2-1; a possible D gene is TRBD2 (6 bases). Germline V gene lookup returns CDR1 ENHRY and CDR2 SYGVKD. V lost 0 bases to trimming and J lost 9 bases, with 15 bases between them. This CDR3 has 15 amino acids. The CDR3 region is CAISESAGGGGEQFF. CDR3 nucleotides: TGTGCCATCAGTGAGTCAGCCGGGGGTGGGGGTGAGCAGTTCTTC.

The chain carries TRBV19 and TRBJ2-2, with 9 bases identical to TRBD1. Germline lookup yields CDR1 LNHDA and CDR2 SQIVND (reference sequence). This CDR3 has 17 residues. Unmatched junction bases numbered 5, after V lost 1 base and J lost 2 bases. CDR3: CASSIGDRVGNTGELFF. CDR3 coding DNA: TGTGCCAGTAGTATAGGGGACAGGGTTGGCAACACCGGGGAGCTGTTTTTT.

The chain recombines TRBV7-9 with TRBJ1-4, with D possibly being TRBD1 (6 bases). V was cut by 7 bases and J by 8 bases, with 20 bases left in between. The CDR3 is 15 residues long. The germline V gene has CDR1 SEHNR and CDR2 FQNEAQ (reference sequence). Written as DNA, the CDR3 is TGTGCCAGCACACCATATGGTCGGGGGGCAGAAAAACTGTTTTTT. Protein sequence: CASTPYGRGAEKLFF.

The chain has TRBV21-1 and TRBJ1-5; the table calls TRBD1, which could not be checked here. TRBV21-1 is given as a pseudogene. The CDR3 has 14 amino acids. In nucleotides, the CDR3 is TGTGCCAGCAGCAGAGACAGGGTTGATCAGCCCCAGCATTTT. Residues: CASSRDRVDQPQHF.

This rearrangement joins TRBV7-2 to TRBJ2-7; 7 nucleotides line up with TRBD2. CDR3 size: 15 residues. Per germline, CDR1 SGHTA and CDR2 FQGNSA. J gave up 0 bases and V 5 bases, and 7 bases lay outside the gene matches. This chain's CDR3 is CASSPLALSSYEQYF. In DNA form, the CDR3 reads TGTGCCAGCAGCCCACTAGCGTTAAGCTCCTACGAGCAGTACTTC.

CDR3 in DNA: TGTGCCATCAGGGATCCGACAGGGTATCACAATGAGCAGTTCTTC. It encodes CAIRDPTGYHNEQFF. This chain links TRBV10-3 with TRBJ2-1; 7 nucleotides line up with TRBD1. This CDR3 is 15 amino acids long. Germline trimming cut 6 bases from V and 5 bases from J; bases unmatched to any gene: 10. Germline V gives CDR1 ENHRY, CDR2 SYGVKD.

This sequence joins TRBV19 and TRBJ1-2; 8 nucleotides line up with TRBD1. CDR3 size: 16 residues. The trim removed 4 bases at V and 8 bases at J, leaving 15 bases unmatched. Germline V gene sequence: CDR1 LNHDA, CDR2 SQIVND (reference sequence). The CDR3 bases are TGTGCCAGTAGTAGGGGGCGGACAGGGCCAGGAGGAGGCTACACCTTC. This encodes CASSRGRTGPGGGYTF.

CDR3 bases: TGTGCCAGCAGCTTAGGGACTATGAGGCAACACCACACAGATACGCAGTATTTT. Protein: CASSLGTMRQHHTDTQYF. This chain links TRBV13 with TRBJ2-3, with a tentative D call TRBD2 (5 bases). The CDR3 extends over 18 amino acids. The V end was cut by 0 bases, the J end by 2 bases, with 18 bases between. The V gene's germline CDR1 is PRHDT and CDR2 FYEKMQ (reference sequence).

In DNA form, the CDR3 reads TGTGCCAGCAGCGTGACAGGGGACTATGGCTACACCTTC. Amino acid sequence: CASSVTGDYGYTF. The chain joins TRBV9 to TRBJ1-2; TRBD1 aligns across 8 bases. J was trimmed by 3 bases and V by 2 bases; bases with no gene match: 0. Per germline, CDR1 SGDLS and CDR2 YYNGEE. This CDR3 contains 13 residues.

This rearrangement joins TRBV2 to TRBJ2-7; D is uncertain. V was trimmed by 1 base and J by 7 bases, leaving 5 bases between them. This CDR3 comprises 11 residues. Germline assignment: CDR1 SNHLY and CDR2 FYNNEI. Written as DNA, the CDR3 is TGTGCCAGCAGTGAAGGGCGTGAGCAGTACTTC. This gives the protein CASSEGREQYF.

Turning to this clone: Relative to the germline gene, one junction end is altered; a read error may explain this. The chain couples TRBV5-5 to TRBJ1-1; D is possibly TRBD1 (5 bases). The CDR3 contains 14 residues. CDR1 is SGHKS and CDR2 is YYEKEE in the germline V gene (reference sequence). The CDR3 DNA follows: TGTGCCAGCAGGTTGGGTAGGGGTCGGACTGAAGCTTTCTTT. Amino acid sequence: CASRLGRGRTEAFF. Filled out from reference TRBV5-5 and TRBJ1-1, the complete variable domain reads DAGVTQSPTHLIKTRGQQVTLRCSPISGHKSVSWYQQVLGQGPQFIFQYYEKEERGRGNFPDRFSARQFPNYSSELNVNALLLGDSALYLCASRLGRGRTEAFFGQGTRLTVV.

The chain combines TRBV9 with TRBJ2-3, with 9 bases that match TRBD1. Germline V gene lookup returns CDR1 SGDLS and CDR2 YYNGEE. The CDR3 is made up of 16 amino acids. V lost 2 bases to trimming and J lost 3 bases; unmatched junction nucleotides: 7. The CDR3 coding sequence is TGTGCCAGCAGCGTTGGCGGGACAGGGAGGACAGATACGCAGTATTTT. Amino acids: CASSVGGTGRTDTQYF.

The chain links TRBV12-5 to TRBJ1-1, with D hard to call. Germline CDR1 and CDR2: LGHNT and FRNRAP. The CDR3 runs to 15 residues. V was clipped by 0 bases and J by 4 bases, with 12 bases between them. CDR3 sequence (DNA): TGTGCTAGTGGTTTGGTAGTGACCCACGCCACTGAAGCTTTCTTT. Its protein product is CASGLVVTHATEAFF.

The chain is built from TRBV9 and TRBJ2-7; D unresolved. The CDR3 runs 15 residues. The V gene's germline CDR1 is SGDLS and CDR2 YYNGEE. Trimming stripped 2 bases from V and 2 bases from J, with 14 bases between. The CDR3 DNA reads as TGTGCCAGCAGCGTGGGGATCACCTCTACCTACGAGCAGTACTTC. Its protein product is CASSVGITSTYEQYF.

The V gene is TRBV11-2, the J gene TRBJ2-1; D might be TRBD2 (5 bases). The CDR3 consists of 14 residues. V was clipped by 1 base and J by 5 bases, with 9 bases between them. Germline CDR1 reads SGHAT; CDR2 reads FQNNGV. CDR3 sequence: CASSLGPSHNEQFF. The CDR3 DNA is TGTGCCAGCAGCTTAGGTCCTAGCCACAATGAGCAGTTCTTC.

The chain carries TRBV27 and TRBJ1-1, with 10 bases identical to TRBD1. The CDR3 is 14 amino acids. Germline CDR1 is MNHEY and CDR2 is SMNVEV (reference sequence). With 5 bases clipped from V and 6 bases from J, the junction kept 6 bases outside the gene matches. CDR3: CASSRDRGVAEAFF. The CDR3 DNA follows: TGTGCCAGCAGTAGGGACAGGGGTGTCGCTGAAGCTTTCTTT.

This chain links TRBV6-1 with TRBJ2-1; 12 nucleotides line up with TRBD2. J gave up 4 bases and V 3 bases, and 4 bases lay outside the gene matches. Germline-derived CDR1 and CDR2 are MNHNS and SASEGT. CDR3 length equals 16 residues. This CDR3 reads CASSDTSGGLYNEQFF. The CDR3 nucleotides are TGTGCCAGCAGTGACACTAGCGGGGGGCTTTACAATGAGCAGTTCTTC.

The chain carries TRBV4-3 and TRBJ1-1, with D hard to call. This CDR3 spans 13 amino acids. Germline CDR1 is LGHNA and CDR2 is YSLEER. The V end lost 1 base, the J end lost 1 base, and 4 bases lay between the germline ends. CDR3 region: CASSQVGNTEAFF. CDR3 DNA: TGCGCCAGCAGCCAAGTGGGGAACACTGAAGCTTTCTTT.

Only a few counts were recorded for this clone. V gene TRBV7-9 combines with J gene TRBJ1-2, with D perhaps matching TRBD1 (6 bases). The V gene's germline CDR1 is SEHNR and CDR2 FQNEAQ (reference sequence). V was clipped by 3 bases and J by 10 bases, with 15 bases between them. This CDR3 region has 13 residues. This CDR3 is CASSFRDGGIYTF. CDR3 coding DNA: TGTGCCAGCAGCTTCCGGGATGGGGGCATCTACACCTTC.

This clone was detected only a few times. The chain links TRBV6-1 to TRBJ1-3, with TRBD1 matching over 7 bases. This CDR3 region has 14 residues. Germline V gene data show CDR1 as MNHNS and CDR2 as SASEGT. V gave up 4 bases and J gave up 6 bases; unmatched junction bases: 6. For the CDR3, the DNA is TGTGCCAGCAGTGCCGGGACAGCGGTAAACACCATATATTTT. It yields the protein CASSAGTAVNTIYF.